One and the same sample provided the 14 T cell receptor beta chains below, sequenced in a study of shared clonotypes between healthy human individuals (TCRdb year 2020). The method behind the library was the immunoSEQ multiplex PCR assay. Held by TCRdb, this immuneACCESS table contains in-frame sequences only and omits some clones. Under half of the omission traces to an unresolved V gene where checked; the cause of the rest is unknown. The sample table contains about 2.1 million clones; only one count was recorded for around 93% of them. Of the sample, approximately 1.6% falls within the top ten clones. CD8 naive samples were CD45RO-negative cells positively selected for CCR7, giving a CD45RA+CCR7+ population that excluded TemRA cells. Sequencing was carried out using naive CD8+ T cells from PBMCs. The cell subset or site tag for this specimen amounts to: CD45RA+CCR7+. Source of these receptors: a man aged 18-30 years in good health. Some clones in this sample may be carry-over from other donors' samples.

The chain is built from TRBV11-2 and TRBJ2-2; D gene uncertain. The CDR3 spans 16 residues. CDR1 is SGHAT, CDR2 FQNNGV, per germline. Between the trimmed V and J ends, which lost 0 bases and 4 bases, there was a span of 12 bases. CDR3 protein: CASSLDVGLVTGELFF. CDR3 coding DNA: TGTGCCAGCAGCTTAGACGTGGGGTTAGTCACCGGGGAGCTGTTTTTT.

The J gene is TRBJ2-7, the V gene TRBV6-5, with D possibly being TRBD2 (5 bases). Trimming left V 4 bases short and J 3 bases short, with 13 bases between. This CDR3 comprises 14 residues. Germline V CDR1 and CDR2: MNHEY, SVGAGI. Here the CDR3 reads CASSSNFGSYEQYF. In nucleotides, the CDR3 is TGTGCCAGCAGTTCCAATTTTGGGAGCTACGAGCAGTACTTC.

The chain uses TRBV7-6 and TRBJ2-7; possibly TRBD1 for D (5 bases). Between the trimmed V and J ends, which lost 1 base and 6 bases, there was a span of 16 bases. The CDR3 consists of 15 residues. The germline V gene encodes CDR1 SGHVS and CDR2 FNYEAQ. CDR3 residues: CASSLVTELSGEQYF. Here the CDR3 DNA reads TGTGCCAGCAGCTTAGTGACAGAGCTCTCCGGCGAGCAGTACTTC. The full variable domain, in which reference TRBV7-6 and TRBJ2-7 provide the parts outside the CDR3, is GAGVSQSPRYKVTKRGQDVALRCDPISGHVSLYWYRQALGQGPEFLTYFNYEAQQDKSGLPNDRFSAERPEGSISTLTIQRTEQRDSAMYRCASSLVTELSGEQYFGPGTRLTVT.

The chain uses TRBV10-3 and TRBJ2-3; 7 bases are a match to TRBD1. The germline V gene encodes CDR1 ENHRY and CDR2 SYGVKD. Trimming took 0 bases from V and 9 from J; bases not matched to a gene: 6. The CDR3 length is 14 residues. CDR3 bases: TGTGCCATCAGTGAGTCGACAGGGTTGTGGACGCAGTATTTT. This encodes CAISESTGLWTQYF.

The V gene is TRBV7-9, the J gene TRBJ1-4, with 8 nucleotides matching TRBD1. This CDR3 is built from 15 residues. V lost 4 bases and J lost 5; bases outside the gene matches: 6. In germline, CDR1 is SEHNR, CDR2 FQNEAQ (reference sequence). CDR3 nucleotides: TGTGCCAGCAGCTCGAGACAGGGGCTGAATGAAAAACTGTTTTTT. Translation gives CASSSRQGLNEKLFF.

On this clone itself: Other DNA variants within this sample encode the same CDR3. The chain links TRBV27 to TRBJ2-7, with 13 bases matching TRBD2. After removal of 5 bases from V and 2 bases from J, the junction contained 3 bases not matched to a gene. The CDR3 is made up of 15 amino acids. Germline V gene data show CDR1 as MNHEY and CDR2 as SMNVEV (reference sequence). The CDR3 sequence is CASSGGLAGAYEQYF. DNA of the CDR3: TGTGCCAGCAGTGGCGGACTAGCGGGAGCCTACGAGCAGTACTTC.

The V call is TRBV9, the J call TRBJ2-7, with D perhaps TRBD2 (6 bases). The CDR3 covers 15 residues. Trimming took 0 bases from V and 5 from J, leaving 15 bases between them. Germline CDR1 SGDLS, CDR2 YYNGEE. In DNA form, the CDR3 reads TGTGCCAGCAGCGTAGACGGGACTGGAGCAAACGAGCAGTACTTC. This codes for CASSVDGTGANEQYF.

This chain connects TRBV5-6 to TRBJ2-7; no firm D call. Looked up from germline, CDR1 is SGHDT and CDR2 is YYEEEE. Trimming shortened V by 1 base and J by 2 bases, and 13 bases separated the two germline ends. The length of the CDR3 is 15 residues. In DNA, the CDR3 is TGTGCCAGCAGCTTGATAGGACGCGAAGCCTACGAGCAGTACTTC. This codes for CASSLIGREAYEQYF.

This sequence joins TRBV29-1 and TRBJ1-5; D remains ambiguous. Germline values: CDR1 SQVTM, CDR2 ANQGSEA. V was pared by 3 bases and J by 4 bases, with 13 bases between. This CDR3 is 14 amino acids long. CDR3 protein: CSVDSRAKNQPQHF. The CDR3 nucleotides read TGCAGCGTTGACAGCCGGGCGAAAAATCAGCCCCAGCATTTT.

The rearrangement links TRBV7-8 to TRBJ2-7; no firm D call. The CDR3 loop spans 15 amino acids. Trimming pared 5 bases from V and 2 bases from J, leaving 16 bases between. Germline V CDR1 and CDR2: SGHVS, FQNEAQ. CDR3 coding DNA: TGTGCCAGCAGCCCCCCCGGTACTACGGCCTACGAGCAGTACTTC. Translated, it gives CASSPPGTTAYEQYF.

The rearrangement joins TRBV19 to TRBJ1-1; D gene uncertain. The V gene lost 4 bases and the J gene lost 4 bases, with 13 bases spanning the gap. Germline assignment: CDR1 LNHDA and CDR2 SQIVND (reference sequence). There are 14 residues in the CDR3. The CDR3: CASSTPAAGTEAFF. The CDR3 nucleotides are TGTGCCAGTAGTACGCCGGCTGCGGGCACTGAAGCTTTCTTT.

The chain employs TRBV27 and TRBJ1-2, with TRBD1 matching over 9 bases. V was clipped by 2 bases and J by 2 bases; unmatched bases: 0. The germline V gene has CDR1 MNHEY and CDR2 SMNVEV (reference sequence). CDR3 size: 14 residues. The CDR3 is CASSLGTGNYGYTF. The DNA of the CDR3 is TGTGCCAGCAGTTTAGGGACAGGGAACTATGGCTACACCTTC.

The CDR3 reads CASSDEPGNEKLFF. CDR3 DNA: TGTGCCAGCAGTGATGAACCAGGGAATGAAAAACTGTTTTTT. The genes are TRBV28 and TRBJ1-4; tentatively, D is TRBD1 (5 bases). The germline gives CDR1 MDHEN, CDR2 SYDVKM. V dropped 5 bases and J dropped 5 bases, with 12 bases sitting between them. The CDR3 consists of 14 residues. The variable domain in full, with the rest retrieved from reference TRBV28 and TRBJ1-4, is DVKVTQSSRYLVKRTGEKVFLECVQDMDHENMFWYRQDPGLGLRLIYFSYDVKMKEKGDIPEGYSVSREKKERFSLILESASTNQTSMYLCASSDEPGNEKLFFGSGTQLSVL.

This clone appeared once. The chain recombines TRBV7-9 with TRBJ2-1; D remains ambiguous. This CDR3 has 16 amino acids. The V end was cut by 2 bases, the J end by 7 bases, with 18 bases between. Germline V CDR1 and CDR2: SEHNR, FQNEAQ (reference sequence). The CDR3 protein is CASSLFSTPGSNEQFF. DNA for the CDR3: TGTGCCAGCAGCTTATTTAGCACTCCCGGGTCGAATGAGCAGTTCTTC. The full variable domain, with the rest looked up from reference TRBV7-9 and TRBJ2-1, is DTGVSQNPRHKITKRGQNVTFRCDPISEHNRLYWYRQTLGQGPEFLTYFQNEAQLEKSRLLSDRFSAERPKGSFSTLEIQRTEQGDSAMYLCASSLFSTPGSNEQFFGPGTRLTVL.